These 11 T cell receptor beta chains were sequenced from one sample in a study of control samples from healthy donors and cancer patients. The assay was immunoSEQ multiplex PCR, and TCRdb's table has in-frame clones only and misses some. The sample lists approximately 110,000 clones, approximately 91% occurring once. The sample comprised blood. Receptors originate from a woman aged 18-29 years in good health.

V usage is TRBV2 and J usage is TRBJ2-4; 8 bases match TRBD2. This CDR3 is 16 amino acids long. Germline lookup yields CDR1 SNHLY and CDR2 FYNNEI. The trim removed 3 bases at V and 0 bases at J, leaving 4 bases unmatched. In nucleotides, the CDR3 is TGTGCCAGCAGTGAGGGTCTAGCGGGAGCCAAAAACATTCAGTACTTC. This sequence encodes CASSEGLAGAKNIQYF. Filled out from reference TRBV2 and TRBJ2-4, the complete variable domain reads EPEVTQTPSHQVTQMGQEVILRCVPISNHLYFYWYRQILGQKVEFLVSFYNNEISEKSEIFDDQFSVERPDGSNFTLKIRSTKLEDSAMYFCASSEGLAGAKNIQYFGAGTRLSVL.

The gene calls are TRBV19 and TRBJ1-3; 8 positions agree with TRBD1. The CDR3 is 13 amino acids. The trim removed 8 bases at V and 4 bases at J, leaving 4 bases unmatched. Germline V gives CDR1 LNHDA, CDR2 SQIVND (reference sequence). CDR3 residues: CASSDRGGNTIYF. In nucleotides, the CDR3 is TGTGCCAGTTCCGACAGGGGAGGAAACACCATATATTTT. The whole variable domain, filled in from reference TRBV19 and TRBJ1-3, reads DGGITQSPKYLFRKEGQNVTLSCEQNLNHDAMYWYRQDPGQGLRLIYYSQIVNDFQKGDIAEGYSVSREKKESFPLTVTSAQKNPTAFYLCASSDRGGNTIYFGEGSWLTVV.

This sequence joins TRBV4-3 and TRBJ1-6; D gene uncertain. This CDR3 has 19 residues. V lost 2 bases and J 4 bases, leaving 21 bases between the germline ends. Germline-derived CDR1 and CDR2 are LGHNA and YSLEER. Here the CDR3 reads CASSQSPPDPRGYNSPLHF. CDR3 DNA: TGCGCCAGCAGCCAAAGCCCTCCGGACCCTCGGGGTTATAATTCACCCCTCCACTTT.

This clone is termed medium-sized. This sequence joins TRBV2 and TRBJ1-5; D unclear. The CDR3 runs to 12 residues. Germline V lookup: CDR1 SNHLY, CDR2 FYNNEI. V shed 0 bases and J shed 13 bases, with 10 bases lying between them. CDR3: CASSEALQTQHF. Here the CDR3 DNA reads TGTGCCAGCAGTGAAGCGCTTCAAACACAGCATTTT.

The J gene is TRBJ2-3, the V gene TRBV12-3 or TRBV12-4; the match to TRBD1 covers 9 bases. The junction had 3 bases not matched to a gene; V was cut back by 6 bases and J by 5 bases. This CDR3 is built from 13 residues. In DNA form, the CDR3 reads TGTGCCAGCAGACGACAGGGGGTAGATACGCAGTATTTT. Amino acid sequence: CASRRQGVDTQYF.

This chain connects TRBV9 to TRBJ2-6; D unresolved. CDR1 and CDR2 (germline): SGDLS, YYNGEE. The CDR3 sequence is 15 residues long. Trimming removed 0 bases at V and 1 base at J, with 5 bases between. The CDR3 DNA reads TGTGCCAGCAGCGTAGCACCATCTGGGGCCAACGTCCTGACTTTC. Translated: CASSVAPSGANVLTF.

V is TRBV5-6 and J is TRBJ2-3; D is unclear. The germline V and J ends were trimmed by 4 bases and 2 bases, with 11 bases remaining between them. Germline V gives CDR1 SGHDT, CDR2 YYEEEE. This CDR3 is 14 amino acids long. The CDR3 sequence: CASSLTIITDTQYF. CDR3 DNA sequence: TGTGCCAGCAGCCTCACTATTATCACAGATACGCAGTATTTT. The full variable domain, in which reference TRBV5-6 and TRBJ2-3 provide the parts outside the CDR3, is DAGVTQSPTHLIKTRGQQVTLRCSPKSGHDTVSWYQQALGQGPQFIFQYYEEEERQRGNFPDRFSGHQFPNYSSELNVNALLLGDSALYLCASSLTIITDTQYFGPGTRLTVL.

The rearrangement uses TRBV6-5 and TRBJ1-2; 12 nucleotides line up with TRBD1. The CDR3 contains 15 residues. After removal of 3 bases from V and 8 bases from J, the junction contained 7 bases not matched to a gene. Germline V gene lookup returns CDR1 MNHEY and CDR2 SVGAGI. This chain's CDR3 is CASSYTGGTGGGYTF. The CDR3 DNA reads as TGTGCCAGCAGTTATACGGGGGGGACAGGGGGCGGCTACACCTTC.

J is TRBJ1-2 and V is TRBV12-3 or TRBV12-4; weak D call: TRBD1 (5 bases). The length of the CDR3 is 11 residues. V lost 8 bases, J lost 14 bases, and 18 bases lay in between. CDR3 loop: CASRYRGGGTF. The CDR3 coding sequence is TGTGCCAGCCGGTACCGGGGGGGAGGTACCTTC.

This clone has a handful of counts. V gene TRBV11-2 combines with J gene TRBJ1-2, with a weak D call TRBD1 (5 bases). V shed 6 bases and J shed 3 bases, with 11 bases lying between them. Germline V CDR1 and CDR2: SGHAT, FQNNGV. The CDR3 runs 13 residues. The CDR3 DNA is TGTGCCAGCAGTCCAGACAGTGACTATGGCTACACCTTC. It is translated as CASSPDSDYGYTF.

V usage is TRBV7-2 and J usage is TRBJ2-6; D is unresolved. Deletions cut 3 bases from V and 3 bases from J, with 9 bases between. The CDR3 runs to 15 residues. CDR1 is SGHTA, CDR2 FQGNSA, per germline. The CDR3 DNA sequence: TGTGCCAGCAGCTTTGTCCGGGTTGGGGCCAACGTCCTGACTTTC. This encodes CASSFVRVGANVLTF.